A selection of T cell receptor beta chains follows, all from one sample in a study of OX40 agonist ivuxolimab in advanced cancers. Assay: immunoSEQ multiplex PCR; the TCRdb copy retains only in-frame clones and omits some. Counted here are approximately 70,000 clones, approximately 83% occurring once; the ten biggest clones make up approximately 1.4%. The material was CD4+ or CD8+ T cells sorted from blood, obtained in a trial of the OX40 agonist ivuxolimab. Every receptor here comes from an adult with an advanced solid tumor such as melanoma, head and neck, liver or kidney cancer. Each CDR3 is given with its conserved first and last residue. Fields, in order: clone size, V gene, J gene, D gene, CDR3 DNA, CDR3 protein. A D gene is named only where the DNA matches it firmly. Some rows have no size entry. The others give once, few or many, or a class for an expanded clone.

once,TRBV12-5,TRBJ2-3,.,TGTGCTAGTGGTTTGGTACGGGCGGGGATAGATACGCAGTATTTT,CASGLVRAGIDTQYF
.,TRBV18,TRBJ2-1,.,TGTGCCAGCTCACCGCAATCCGGGTCCCGCTACAATGAGCAGTTCTTC,CASSPQSGSRYNEQFF
.,TRBV7-9,TRBJ2-1,.,TGTGCCAGCAGCCGGCAGGGCGGCGGCGAGCAGTTCTTC,CASSRQGGGEQFF
.,TRBV19,TRBJ2-7,TRBD1,TGTGCCAGTAGCCGGGACAGGGGGCCGCGAGAGCAGTACTTC,CASSRDRGPREQYF
.,TRBV4-1,TRBJ1-6,TRBD1,TGCGCCAGCAGCCAGGGGTTTACAGGGGAGGCTTCACCCCTCCACTTT,CASSQGFTGEASPLHF
.,TRBV27,TRBJ1-6,TRBD1,TGTGCCAGCAGTACGACAGGGGCAATTTATAATTCACCCCTCCACTTT,CASSTTGAIYNSPLHF
.,TRBV4-1,TRBJ2-1,TRBD2,TGCGCCAGCAGCCAAGATCCTTTTGCGGGGGGGCGATCCTACAATGAGCAGTTCTTC,CASSQDPFAGGRSYNEQFF
.,TRBV5-1,TRBJ2-7,.,TGCGCCAGCAGCTTGATGCCGGCAGGTGAGCAGTACTTC,CASSLMPAGEQYF
.,TRBV28,TRBJ2-7,TRBD2,TGTGCCAGCAGTCCGACTAGCGGGTCACTCTACTACGAGCAGTACTTC,CASSPTSGSLYYEQYF
.,TRBV6-5,TRBJ1-2,.,TGTGCCAGCAGTTACTCGGGGGGTCGGGGACTTTATGGCTACACCTTC,CASSYSGGRGLYGYTF
.,TRBV30,TRBJ1-5,.,TGTGCCTGGAGTGTGGGAAGTGGGGGCAATCAGCCCCAGCATTTT,CAWSVGSGGNQPQHF
.,TRBV15,TRBJ1-1,.,TGTGCCACAGAGTCAATCAGGGCACCGAACACTGAAGCTTTCTTT,CATESIRAPNTEAFF
.,TRBV11-2,TRBJ1-4,.,TGTGCCAGCAGCTTAGATCAGTGGGAGGCGGCAGCAGCAACTAATGAAAAACTGTTTTTT,CASSLDQWEAAAATNEKLFF
.,TRBV5-4,TRBJ2-3,.,TGTGCCAGCAATGAGAGAGAGTCCTACACAGATACGCAGTATTTT,CASNERESYTDTQYF
.,TRBV7-9,TRBJ2-3,.,TGTGCCAGCAGCTTGACAGATACGCAGTATTTT,CASSLTDTQYF
.,TRBV5-6,TRBJ1-4,.,TGTGCCAGCAGCTTGAGGGGTGCAGGGAGAAATGAAAAACTGTTTTTT,CASSLRGAGRNEKLFF
.,TRBV21-1,TRBJ2-7,.,TGTGCCAGCAGCGTTCGGGACAGGGAACGAGGGTACGAGCAGTACTTC,CASSVRDRERGYEQYF
.,TRBV11-2,TRBJ1-5,TRBD1,TGTGCCAGCAGCTTAGGCAGGACAGGGCTTGAACAGCCCCAGCATTTT,CASSLGRTGLEQPQHF
.,TRBV11-2,TRBJ2-7,.,TGTGCCAGCAGCTTAGGAGGCAGGGCCTACGAGCAGTACTTC,CASSLGGRAYEQYF
.,TRBV18,TRBJ1-5,TRBD1,TGTGCCAGCTTCCGGGACAGGGATGGGCCCCAGCATTTT,CASFRDRDGPQHF
.,TRBV7-9,TRBJ1-2,.,TGTGCCAGCAGCTTTTCCGAGGAAGGCTACACCTTC,CASSFSEEGYTF
.,TRBV7-2,TRBJ1-6,TRBD1,TGTGCCAGCAGCTTTAATGGGGACAGGAGGATTTCACCCCTCCACTTT,CASSFNGDRRISPLHF
.,TRBV29-1,TRBJ2-7,TRBD1,TGCAGCGTTGAAGGGACAGGGGAGTTTTACGAGCAGTACTTC,CSVEGTGEFYEQYF
few,TRBV7-9,TRBJ1-1,.,TGTGCCAGCAGCTTAACAGATGAAGCTTTCTTT,CASSLTDEAFF